This TCR beta chain originates from a study of shared clonotypes between healthy human individuals (TCRdb year 2020). At the level of the whole study: Three men and a couple of women, aged 18 to 49 years, made up the cohort. For each donor, three plates each were used for CD4 naive and CD4 memory, two plates were used for CD8 naive, and one plate was used for CD8 memory. Each donor's leukapheresis produced roughly between about 0.9 and 9.5 billion PBMCs. Libraries were prepared and TCR repertoires were sequenced by different laboratories using diverse techniques, in order to increase sequencing depth and limit assay-specific biases. The study deeply sequenced blood TCR repertoires of several healthy adults to estimate repertoire size and the extent of clonotype sharing between individuals.

Findings and caveats that apply to the study as a whole: Because the study included a small number of donors, the genetic and exposure-history diversity represented was limited. Compared with non-shared clonotypes, clonotypes shared by all four sorted-subset donors had higher generation probabilities. Sampling was restricted to blood, and TCR repertoires in tissues likely differ from the TCR repertoires found in blood. Estimated clonotype richness was generally larger for naive than for memory subsets. Rarefaction of sorted-subset datasets indicated incomplete sequencing despite the large sequencing depth. Based on pairwise subsampling, the degree of clonotype sharing among donors was expected to be affected by sequencing depth. When several donors were compared, the shared fraction of clonotypes was approximately 5% for naive CD4, less than 4% for naive CD8, 2% to 2.5% for memory CD4, and less than 0.5% for memory CD8.

Concerning this clone itself: The specificity of this receptor is unknown. One base away there is no much larger clone; base qualities are not given.

The donors were healthy, HIV-negative adults with no recently reported acute infections or vaccinations. All donors were Caucasian adults living in Nashville, Tennessee, USA. CD4+ T cells were enriched through magnetic negative selection, after which naive cells were positively selected on CD45RA and the remaining negative fraction served as the memory subset. Blood was obtained by leukapheresis, after which PBMCs were separated by Ficoll-Histopaque density gradient centrifugation and cryopreserved in liquid nitrogen vapor phase. Analytical flow cytometry was used to check the purity and quantity of each magnetically sorted T cell population. From each sorted fraction, genomic DNA was isolated and quantified by UV absorbance on a Nanodrop 2000c. TCR CDR3 regions were amplified from genomic DNA by multiplex PCR using the deep immunoSEQ assay. For each cell subset, the extracted genomic DNA was distributed evenly across all wells of several immunoSEQ 96-well plates, and each plate served as one replicate. For sorted subsets, each replicate PCR was loaded with roughly 190 ng genomic DNA, equivalent to approximately 27,000 T cell genomes. The purified libraries were quantified using a Qubit 3.0 fluorometer, sized with a Bioanalyzer 2100, and then quantified again using the KAPA Library Quantification kit. Each immunoSEQ 96-well plate was sequenced on its own single-read 150-cycle Illumina NextSeq 550 flow cell. The original pipeline was this. Because the immunoSEQ output held only junctional sequences and lacked quality scores, the filtering could not match the filtering applied to full-length reads. Sequences were annotated with PyIR, a Python wrapper for IgBLAST v1.9, and V/J genes and CDR3 were assigned using IMGT germline references. Any read was removed if the V/J assignment was weak (E-value above 1e-6), the CDR3 was missing, or the read contained stop codons, out-of-frame junctions, or ambiguous translated residues. V3J clonotypes were defined as sequences sharing an identical inferred V gene, J gene, and CDR3 amino acid sequence. The percentage overlap between two repertoires was calculated by dividing the number of shared unique clonotypes by the size of the smaller repertoire. RTK rarefaction, the Chao1 estimator, and Recon v2.1 estimates of unobserved clonotypes were used to assess repertoire richness. For all TCRbeta clonotypes obtained by the gDNA method from a handful of donors, generation probabilities were computed with OLGA. Here the immuneACCESS table is served through TCRdb, limited to in-frame sequences with V and J called. Missing clones are a known gap in these copies; in checked studies unresolved V genes cover under half, and the rest lacks a known reason. V and J calls and clone size are as listed in that table; D and trimming were resolved from the DNA. The sample table contains some 680,000 clones; only one count was recorded for around 78% of them. The ten top clones hold around 1.8% of the sample.

The CDR3 measures 15 amino acids from cysteine to phenylalanine. Only CDR3 DNA is held: 45 bases, read in frame from base 1. Via the germline V gene (reference sequence), CDR1 is SGHNT and CDR2 YYREEE. The germline V and J ends show losses of 4 bases and 5 bases respectively, and no gene match explains 11 bases of the junction. The clonotype comes from a woman younger than 45 in good health. This receptor chain uses TRBV5-4 and TRBJ2-7, and 8 bases in between align with TRBD2. Sequencing used memory CD4+ T cells sorted from blood. The cell subset or site tag for this specimen amounts to: CD45RA-negative fraction. The CDR3 region has the sequence CASSPGGRANHEQYF. At the DNA level, the sequence is TGTGCCAGCAGCCCGGGGGGGAGGGCCAACCACGAGCAGTACTTC. The CDR3, completed at both ends by the reference TRBV5-4 and TRBJ2-7 genes, gives the full variable domain ETGVTQSPTHLIKTRGQQVTLRCSSQSGHNTVSWYQQALGQGPQFIFQYYREEENGRGNFPPRFSGLQFPNYSSELNVNALELDDSALYLCASSPGGRANHEQYFGPGTRLTVT.